The source of this T cell receptor (beta chain) is a study of type 1 and type 2 diabetes patients. The CDR3 sequence is 16 residues long. The trim removed 2 bases at V and 5 bases at J, leaving 9 bases unmatched. Amplification started from genomic DNA. Amplification of the beta chain CDR3 used 30 forward and 13 reverse multiplex primers. In TCRdb, the multiplex PCR reads were re-called with MiXCR into one record per CDR3 protein. The table has about 290,000 distinct CDR3 sequences, 40% to 50% seen once. This chain links TRBV12-3 or TRBV12-4 with TRBJ2-5, with 9 bases that match TRBD2. This TCR was sampled from a man between 18 and 35 years old with type 2 diabetes. Sequencing input: peripheral blood mononuclear cells (PBMCs). The CDR3 protein is CASSLSGGRVGETQYF. CDR3 nucleotide sequence: TGTGCCAGCAGTTTAAGTGGCGGGAGGGTTGGGGAGACCCAGTACTTC.